This T cell receptor (beta chain) was captured by sequencing in a study of T cell repertoires in cytomegalovirus infection. Trimming took off 6 bases at V and 7 bases at J, with 16 bases between the two ends. This CDR3 has 13 residues. Germline values: CDR1 MNHEY, CDR2 SMNVEV (reference sequence). In TCRdb, the reads were re-called with MiXCR into one record per CDR3 protein. The sample lists more than 500,000 distinct CDR3 sequences, more than 15% occurring once. This clonotype has a count of ten or more. The chain links TRBV27 to TRBJ2-7; either TRBD1 or TRBD2 may supply D (6 bases each). This receptor was identified in a human donor in good health (CMV status not recorded). Some clones in this sample may be carry-over from other donors' samples. Sequenced: CD8+ T cells from PBMCs. This CDR3 reads CASSGPGAEEQYF. The DNA of the CDR3 is TGTGCCAGCAGCGGCCCGGGGGCGGAGGAGCAGTACTTC.